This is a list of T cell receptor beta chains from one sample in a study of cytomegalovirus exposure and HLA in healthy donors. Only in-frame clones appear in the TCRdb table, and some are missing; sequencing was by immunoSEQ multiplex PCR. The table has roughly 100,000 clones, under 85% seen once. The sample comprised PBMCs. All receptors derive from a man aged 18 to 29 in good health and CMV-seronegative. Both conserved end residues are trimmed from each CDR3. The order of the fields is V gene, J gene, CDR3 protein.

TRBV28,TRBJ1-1,ASSPLEGTNTEAF
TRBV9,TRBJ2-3,ASSVTPLRAGGADTQY
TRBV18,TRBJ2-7,ASSPPNRGQAAYEQY
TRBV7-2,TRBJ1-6,AGSLELEGPPRSPLH
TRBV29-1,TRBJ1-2,SVPANPYGYT
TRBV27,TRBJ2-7,ASSFTSASGEQY
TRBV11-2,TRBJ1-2,ASSLESRVNYGYT
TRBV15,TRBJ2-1,ATSTLGDRVAGGHNEQF
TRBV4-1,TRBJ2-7,ASSQGSGGRSGEQY
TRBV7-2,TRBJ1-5,ASSFQGKQPQH
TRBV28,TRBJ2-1,ASSVSVSDEQF
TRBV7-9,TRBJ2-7,ASSPPQIVTYEQY
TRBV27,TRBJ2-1,ASSFGLAGAAYNEQF
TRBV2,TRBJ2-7,ASDRKRSSEQY
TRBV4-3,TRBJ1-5,ASSPRGQGASQPQH